This T cell receptor beta chain was documented in a study of quantifying T cell responses using KT2 cells. As for the study in general: TCR alpha and beta constant-region primers primed reverse transcription of RNA.

This clonotype was counted between two and nine times. The antigen remains undetermined. V gave up 4 bases and J gave up 7 bases, with 20 bases separating them. This CDR3 is built from 15 residues. Study observations and caveats: The number of KT2 alpha and beta sequences was a linear function of input KT2 cells.

KT2, a clone with a known TCR, was spiked into unfractionated PBMC. Fixed numbers of PBMC received varying amounts of KT2 cells. A single-stranded UMI oligo with SP2 sequence was ligated to cDNA 3' ends. An equimolar mix of RC1.1 and RC1.2 primed the beta chain across TRBC1 and TRBC2. TCR alpha and beta chains were handled separately starting at the second PCR. One entry per CDR3 protein, called by TCRdb with MiXCR from the UMI-ligation and nested PCR reads. In the table there are about 30,000 distinct CDR3 sequences, more than 7% of which are singletons. This chain links TRBV12-3 or TRBV12-4 with TRBJ2-7; TRBD1 is a possible D gene (6 bases). This receptor was identified in a human donor. The sequencing input was PBMCs spiked with cells of the T cell clone KT2. The CDR3 reads CASSSHGTPRGEQYF. The CDR3 bases are TGTGCCAGCAGTTCCCACGGGACACCCCGAGGGGAGCAGTACTTC.